These 7 T cell receptor beta chains originate from one sample sequenced in a study of T cell changes during pregnancy in multiple sclerosis. Sequenced by immunoSEQ multiplex PCR; TCRdb stores in-frame clones only, minus some. Of some 110,000 clones detected, 92% appear once; the ten largest clones hold 1.5% to 1.9%. Sample: peripheral blood, taken in the third trimester of pregnancy. Receptors were obtained from a female donor with multiple sclerosis, enrolled in a pregnancy study.

V gene TRBV27 combines with J gene TRBJ2-1; TRBD2 agrees at 12 bases. The junction had 6 bases not matched to a gene; V was cut back by 2 bases and J by 4 bases. This CDR3 has 17 amino acids. The germline gives CDR1 MNHEY, CDR2 SMNVEV (reference sequence). In DNA, the CDR3 is TGTGCCAGCAGTTTACGGCTAGCGGGGGGGCTATACAATGAGCAGTTCTTC. It codes for CASSLRLAGGLYNEQFF.

This chain's CDR3 is CASRSPGVKGNTEAFF. CDR3 coding DNA: TGCGCCAGCAGATCACCGGGGGTTAAAGGGAACACTGAAGCTTTCTTT. The V and J genes are TRBV23-1 and TRBJ1-1; TRBD1 is a possible D gene (5 bases). TRBV23-1 is an ORF; its function is uncertain. The CDR3 has 16 amino acids. Trimming removed 6 bases from V and 1 base from J, with 18 bases in between.

This CDR3 reads CASRGGLAERDEQFF. Written as DNA, the CDR3 is TGTGCCAGTAGGGGGGGACTAGCGGAGCGGGATGAGCAGTTCTTC. The V gene is TRBV19, the J gene TRBJ2-1, with 11 positions matching TRBD2. V lost 6 bases, J lost 8 bases, and 9 bases stayed unmatched. Germline CDR1 LNHDA, CDR2 SQIVND (reference sequence). There are 15 residues in the CDR3.

This clone turned up a few times. The chain links TRBV19 to TRBJ2-2, with 7 bases lining up with TRBD2. CDR3 length: 15 amino acids. J lost 6 bases, V lost 4 bases, and 8 bases had no gene match. Germline-derived CDR1 and CDR2 are LNHDA and SQIVND (reference sequence). CDR3 protein: CASSTTGTTSGELFF. The CDR3 coding sequence is TGTGCCAGTAGTACGACGGGGACTACGTCCGGGGAGCTGTTTTTT. The whole variable domain, remainder taken from reference TRBV19 and TRBJ2-2, is DGGITQSPKYLFRKEGQNVTLSCEQNLNHDAMYWYRQDPGQGLRLIYYSQIVNDFQKGDIAEGYSVSREKKESFPLTVTSAQKNPTAFYLCASSTTGTTSGELFFGEGSRLTVL.

This CDR3 reads CASSWRPPSSAGSYEQYF. CDR3 DNA sequence: TGCGCCAGCAGCTGGCGGCCCCCTAGCAGTGCCGGGTCCTACGAGCAGTACTTC. The chain uses TRBV4-1 and TRBJ2-7, with a weak D call TRBD2 (5 bases). CDR3 length equals 18 residues. Germline CDR1 and CDR2: MGHRA and YSYEKL. The V gene lost 5 bases and the J gene lost 1 base, with 24 bases spanning the gap.

The V gene is TRBV27, the J gene TRBJ2-7; the D gene is possibly TRBD2 (6 bases). V was clipped by 3 bases and J by 0 bases, with 12 bases between them. This CDR3 is built from 15 residues. Germline loops: CDR1 MNHEY, CDR2 SMNVEV (reference sequence). CDR3: CASSFISGVSYEQYF. CDR3 DNA sequence: TGTGCCAGCAGTTTTATATCGGGGGTCTCCTACGAGCAGTACTTC.

The chain recombines TRBV7-2 with TRBJ2-7; 8 bases align to TRBD1. The V segment lost 1 base and the J segment 5 bases; nucleotides outside the gene matches: 13. This CDR3 is 17 amino acids long. Per germline, CDR1 SGHTA and CDR2 FQGNSA. The CDR3 DNA reads TGTGCCAGCAGCTTAGATATAGGGCAGGGGGCTAGAGACGAGCAGTACTTC. This encodes CASSLDIGQGARDEQYF.